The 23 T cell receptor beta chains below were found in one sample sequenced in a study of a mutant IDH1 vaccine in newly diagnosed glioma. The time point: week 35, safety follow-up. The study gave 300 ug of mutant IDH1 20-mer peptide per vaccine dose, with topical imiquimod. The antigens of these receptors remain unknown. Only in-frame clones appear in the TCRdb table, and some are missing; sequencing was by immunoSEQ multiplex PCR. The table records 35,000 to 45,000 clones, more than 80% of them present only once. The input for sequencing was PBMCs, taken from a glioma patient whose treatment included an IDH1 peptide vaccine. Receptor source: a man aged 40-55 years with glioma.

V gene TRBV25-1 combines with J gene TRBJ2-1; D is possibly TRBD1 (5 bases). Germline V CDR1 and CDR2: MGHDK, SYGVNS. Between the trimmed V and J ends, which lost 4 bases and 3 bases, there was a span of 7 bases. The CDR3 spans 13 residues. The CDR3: CASSADSYNEQFF. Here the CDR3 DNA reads TGTGCCAGCAGTGCTGACAGCTACAATGAGCAGTTCTTC.

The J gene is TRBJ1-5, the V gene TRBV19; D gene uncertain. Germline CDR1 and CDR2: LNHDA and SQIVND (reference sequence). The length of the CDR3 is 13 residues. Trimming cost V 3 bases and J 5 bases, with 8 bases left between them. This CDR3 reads CASSIPWDQPQHF. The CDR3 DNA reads TGTGCCAGTAGTATCCCCTGGGATCAGCCCCAGCATTTT.

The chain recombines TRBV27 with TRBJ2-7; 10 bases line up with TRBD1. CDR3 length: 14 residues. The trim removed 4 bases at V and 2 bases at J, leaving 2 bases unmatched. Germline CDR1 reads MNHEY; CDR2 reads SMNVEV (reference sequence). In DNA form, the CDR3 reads TGTGCCAGCAGTTCGGACAGGGGGGCCTACGAGCAGTACTTC. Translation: CASSSDRGAYEQYF.

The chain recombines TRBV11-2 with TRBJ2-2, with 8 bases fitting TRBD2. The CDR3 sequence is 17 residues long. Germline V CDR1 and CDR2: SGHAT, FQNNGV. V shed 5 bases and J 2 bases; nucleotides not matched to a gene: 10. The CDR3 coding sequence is TGTGCCAGCAGCCCCCCAGTAGCGGGATTCAACACCGGGGAGCTGTTTTTT. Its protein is CASSPPVAGFNTGELFF.

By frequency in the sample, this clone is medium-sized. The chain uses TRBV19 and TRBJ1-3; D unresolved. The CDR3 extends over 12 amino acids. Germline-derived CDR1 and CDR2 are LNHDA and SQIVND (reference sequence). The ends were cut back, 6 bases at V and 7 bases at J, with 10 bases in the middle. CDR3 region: CASSTNSNTIYF. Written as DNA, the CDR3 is TGTGCCAGTAGCACCAACTCGAACACCATATATTTT.

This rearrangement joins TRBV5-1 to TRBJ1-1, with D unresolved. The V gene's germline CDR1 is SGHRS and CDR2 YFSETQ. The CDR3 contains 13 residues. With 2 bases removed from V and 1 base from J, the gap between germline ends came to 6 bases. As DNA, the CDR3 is TGCGCCAGCAGCTTCGGAGGGAACACTGAAGCTTTCTTT. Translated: CASSFGGNTEAFF.

In DNA, the CDR3 is TGCGCCAGCAGCTTGGAGCTGGGGGCCATAGATACGCAGTATTTT. Translation: CASSLELGAIDTQYF. This chain joins TRBV5-1 and TRBJ2-3, with D maybe TRBD1 (6 bases). Trimming stripped 0 bases from V and 5 bases from J, with 13 bases between. The CDR3 has 15 residues. The germline V gene has CDR1 SGHRS and CDR2 YFSETQ.

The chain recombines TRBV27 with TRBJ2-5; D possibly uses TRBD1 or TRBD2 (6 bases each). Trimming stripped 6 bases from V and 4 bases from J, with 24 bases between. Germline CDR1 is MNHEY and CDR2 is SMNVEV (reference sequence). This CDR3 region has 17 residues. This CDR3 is CASSPTDYDRSGETQYF. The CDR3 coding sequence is TGTGCCAGCAGCCCAACGGACTACGACAGGAGTGGAGAGACCCAGTACTTC.

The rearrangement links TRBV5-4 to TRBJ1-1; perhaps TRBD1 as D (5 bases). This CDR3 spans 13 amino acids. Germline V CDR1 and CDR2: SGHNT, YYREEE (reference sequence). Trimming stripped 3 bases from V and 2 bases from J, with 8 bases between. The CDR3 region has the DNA TGTGCCAGCAGCTGGGGGGATAACACTGAAGCTTTCTTT. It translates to CASSWGDNTEAFF.

This CDR3 is CASSILAGAANEQFF. As DNA, the CDR3 is TGTGCCAGCAGCATCCTAGCGGGTGCCGCAAATGAGCAGTTCTTC. V and J are TRBV9 and TRBJ2-1; 8 bases map to TRBD2. The V gene's germline CDR1 is SGDLS and CDR2 YYNGEE. The V segment lost 4 bases and the J segment 7 bases; nucleotides outside the gene matches: 10. The CDR3 length is 15 residues. The whole variable domain, remainder taken from reference TRBV9 and TRBJ2-1, is DSGVTQTPKHLITATGQRVTLRCSPRSGDLSVYWYQQSLDQGLQFLIQYYNGEERAKGNILERFSAQQFPDLHSELNLSSLELGDSALYFCASSILAGAANEQFFGPGTRLTVL.

For the CDR3, the DNA is TGCGCCAGCAGCTTGAACGCGGGGGCCAATGAGCAGTTCTTC. The encoded protein is CASSLNAGANEQFF. The chain combines TRBV5-1 with TRBJ2-1; tentative D call: TRBD2 (7 bases). V lost 1 base to trimming and J lost 6 bases, with 11 bases between them. CDR1 is SGHRS and CDR2 is YFSETQ in the germline V gene. This CDR3 comprises 14 residues.

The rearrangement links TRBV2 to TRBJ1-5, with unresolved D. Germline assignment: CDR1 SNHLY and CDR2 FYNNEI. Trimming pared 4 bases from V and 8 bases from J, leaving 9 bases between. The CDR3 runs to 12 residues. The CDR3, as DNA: TGTGCCAGCAGTGTAGGGAAGGAGCCCCAGCATTTT. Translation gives CASSVGKEPQHF. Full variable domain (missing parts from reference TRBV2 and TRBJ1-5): EPEVTQTPSHQVTQMGQEVILRCVPISNHLYFYWYRQILGQKVEFLVSFYNNEISEKSEIFDDQFSVERPDGSNFTLKIRSTKLEDSAMYFCASSVGKEPQHFGDGTRLSIL.

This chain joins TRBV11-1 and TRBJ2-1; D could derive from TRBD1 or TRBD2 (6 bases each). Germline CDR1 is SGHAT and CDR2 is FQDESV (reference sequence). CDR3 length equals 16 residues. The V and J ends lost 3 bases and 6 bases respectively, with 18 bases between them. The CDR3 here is CASSLRVRGGANEQFF. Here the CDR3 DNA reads TGTGCCAGCAGCTTGAGAGTCAGGGGAGGTGCCAATGAGCAGTTCTTC.

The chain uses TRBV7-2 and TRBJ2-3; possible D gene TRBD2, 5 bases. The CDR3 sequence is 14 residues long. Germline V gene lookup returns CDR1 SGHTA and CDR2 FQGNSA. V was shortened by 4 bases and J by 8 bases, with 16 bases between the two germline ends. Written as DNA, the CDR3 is TGTGCCAGCAGCTCGCTATCCGGACTTGTTACGCAGTATTTT. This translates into CASSSLSGLVTQYF.

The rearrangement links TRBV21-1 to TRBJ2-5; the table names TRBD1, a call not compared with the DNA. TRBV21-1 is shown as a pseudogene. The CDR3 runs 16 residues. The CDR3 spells CASSKVGRRQQETQYF. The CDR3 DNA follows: TGTGCCAGCAGCAAAGTTGGGCGCCGGCAGCAGGAGACCCAGTACTTC.

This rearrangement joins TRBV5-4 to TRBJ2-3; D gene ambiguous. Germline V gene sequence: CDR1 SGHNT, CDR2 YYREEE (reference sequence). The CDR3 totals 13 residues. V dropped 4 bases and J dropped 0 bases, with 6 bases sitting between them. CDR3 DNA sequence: TGTGCCAGCAGCGTCGACAGCACAGATACGCAGTATTTT. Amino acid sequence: CASSVDSTDTQYF.

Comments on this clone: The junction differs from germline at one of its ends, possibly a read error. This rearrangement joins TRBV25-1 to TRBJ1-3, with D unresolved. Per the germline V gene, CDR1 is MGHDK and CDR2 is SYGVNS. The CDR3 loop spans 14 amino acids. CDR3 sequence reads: CASTAAIAGNTIYF. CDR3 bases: TGTGCCAGCACTGCAGCCATAGCTGGGAACACCATATATTTT.

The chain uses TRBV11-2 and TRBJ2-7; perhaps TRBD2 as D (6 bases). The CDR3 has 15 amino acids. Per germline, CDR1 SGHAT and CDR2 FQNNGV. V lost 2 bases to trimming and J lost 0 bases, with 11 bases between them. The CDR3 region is CASSLNGGDSYEQYF. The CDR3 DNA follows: TGTGCCAGCAGCTTAAACGGCGGGGACTCCTACGAGCAGTACTTC.

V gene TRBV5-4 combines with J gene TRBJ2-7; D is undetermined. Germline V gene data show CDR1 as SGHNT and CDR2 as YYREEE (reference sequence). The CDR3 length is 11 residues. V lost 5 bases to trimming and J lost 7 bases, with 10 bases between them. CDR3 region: CASRGLGEQYF. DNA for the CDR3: TGTGCCAGCAGGGGCTTGGGGGAGCAGTACTTC.

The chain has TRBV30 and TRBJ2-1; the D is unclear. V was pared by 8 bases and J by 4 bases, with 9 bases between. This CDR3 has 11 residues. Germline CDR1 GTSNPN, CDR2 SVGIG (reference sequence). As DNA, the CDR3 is TGTGCCCACCATAATTACAATGAGCAGTTCTTC. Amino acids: CAHHNYNEQFF.

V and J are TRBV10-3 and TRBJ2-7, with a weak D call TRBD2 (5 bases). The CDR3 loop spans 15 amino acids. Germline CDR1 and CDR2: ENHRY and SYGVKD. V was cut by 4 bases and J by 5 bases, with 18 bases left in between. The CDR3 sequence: CAISVDGRVSDEQYF. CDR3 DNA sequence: TGTGCCATCAGTGTGGATGGGAGAGTATCTGACGAGCAGTACTTC.

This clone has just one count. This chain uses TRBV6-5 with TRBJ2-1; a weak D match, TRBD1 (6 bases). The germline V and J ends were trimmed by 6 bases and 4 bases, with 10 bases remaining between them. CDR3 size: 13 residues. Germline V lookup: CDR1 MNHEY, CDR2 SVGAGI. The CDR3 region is CASSLRGYNEQFF. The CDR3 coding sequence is TGTGCCAGCAGCCTGAGGGGGTACAATGAGCAGTTCTTC.

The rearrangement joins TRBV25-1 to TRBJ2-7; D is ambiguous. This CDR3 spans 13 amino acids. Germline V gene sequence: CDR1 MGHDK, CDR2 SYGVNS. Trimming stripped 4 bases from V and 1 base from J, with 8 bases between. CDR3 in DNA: TGTGCCAGCAGTGTAGTGGAATCCTACGAGCAGTACTTC. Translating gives CASSVVESYEQYF.